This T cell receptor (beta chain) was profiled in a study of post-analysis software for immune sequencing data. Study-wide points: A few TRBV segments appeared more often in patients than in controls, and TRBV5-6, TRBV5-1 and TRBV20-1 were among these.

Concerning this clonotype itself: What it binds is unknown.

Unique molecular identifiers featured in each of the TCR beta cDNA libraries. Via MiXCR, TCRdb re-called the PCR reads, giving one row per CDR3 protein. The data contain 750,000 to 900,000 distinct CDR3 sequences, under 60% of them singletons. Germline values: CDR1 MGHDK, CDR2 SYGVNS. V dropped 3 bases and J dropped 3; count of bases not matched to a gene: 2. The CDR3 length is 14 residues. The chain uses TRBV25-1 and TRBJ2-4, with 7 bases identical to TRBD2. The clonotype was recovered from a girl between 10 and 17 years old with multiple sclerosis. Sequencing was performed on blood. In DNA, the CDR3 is TGTGCCAGCAGTGAGGCTAGCGGCAAAAACATTCAGTACTTC. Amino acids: CASSEASGKNIQYF.